This TCR beta chain comes out of a study of blood T cell repertoires in COVID-19. Study-wide background: The study drew acute and convalescent COVID-19 samples from the United States, Italy and Spain.

The repertoire was sequenced with immunoSEQ multiplex PCR; TCRdb's copy has only in-frame clones and lacks some. The repertoire holds some 200,000 clones, with more than 75% as singletons. The CDR3 contains 16 residues. Per germline, CDR1 SNHLY and CDR2 FYNNEI. V dropped 6 bases and J dropped 0 bases, with 12 bases sitting between them. This sequence joins TRBV2 and TRBJ2-6, with a weak D call TRBD1 (6 bases). The sample consisted of peripheral blood. The receptor was isolated from a man aged 40-50 years with active or convalescent COVID-19. CDR3 protein: CASSLTGFSGANVLTF. CDR3 nucleotide sequence: TGTGCCAGCAGCTTGACAGGTTTCTCTGGGGCCAACGTCCTGACTTTC. The full variable domain, in which reference TRBV2 and TRBJ2-6 provide the parts outside the CDR3, is EPEVTQTPSHQVTQMGQEVILRCVPISNHLYFYWYRQILGQKVEFLVSFYNNEISEKSEIFDDQFSVERPDGSNFTLKIRSTKLEDSAMYFCASSLTGFSGANVLTFGAGSRLTVL.